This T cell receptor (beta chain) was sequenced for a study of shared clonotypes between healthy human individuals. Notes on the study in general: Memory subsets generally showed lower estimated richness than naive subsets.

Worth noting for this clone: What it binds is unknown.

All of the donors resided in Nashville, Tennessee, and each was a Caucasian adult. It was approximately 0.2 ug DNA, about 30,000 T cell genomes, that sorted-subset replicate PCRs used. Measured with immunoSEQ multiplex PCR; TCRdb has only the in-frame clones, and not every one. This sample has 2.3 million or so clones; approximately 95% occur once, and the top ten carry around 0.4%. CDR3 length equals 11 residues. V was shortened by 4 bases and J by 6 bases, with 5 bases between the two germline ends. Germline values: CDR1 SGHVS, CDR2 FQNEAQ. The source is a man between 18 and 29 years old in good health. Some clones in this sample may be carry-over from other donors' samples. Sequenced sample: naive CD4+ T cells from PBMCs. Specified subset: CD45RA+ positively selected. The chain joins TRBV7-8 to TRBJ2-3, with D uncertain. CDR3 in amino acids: CASSSQDTQYF. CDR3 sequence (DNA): TGTGCCAGCAGCTCTCAGGATACGCAGTATTTT.